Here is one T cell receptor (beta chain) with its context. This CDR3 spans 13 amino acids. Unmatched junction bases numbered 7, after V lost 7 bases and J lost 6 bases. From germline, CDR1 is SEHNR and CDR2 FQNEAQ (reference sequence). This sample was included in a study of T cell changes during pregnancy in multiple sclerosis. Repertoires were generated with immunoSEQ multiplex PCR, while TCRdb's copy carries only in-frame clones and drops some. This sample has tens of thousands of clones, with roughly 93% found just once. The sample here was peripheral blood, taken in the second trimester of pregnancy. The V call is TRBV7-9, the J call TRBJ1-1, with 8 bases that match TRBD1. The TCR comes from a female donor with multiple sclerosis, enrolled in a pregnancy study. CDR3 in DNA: TGTGCCAGCATCCGGACAGGGTGGGCTGAAGCTTTCTTT. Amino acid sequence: CASIRTGWAEAFF.